This entry features one T cell receptor (beta chain) sequence. The CDR3 runs to 16 residues. Per the germline V gene, CDR1 is SGHNT and CDR2 is YYREEE (reference sequence). V dropped 0 bases and J dropped 2; count of bases not matched to a gene: 7. The data originate from a study of cytomegalovirus exposure and HLA in healthy donors. In the PCR, 60 Vbeta and 13 Jbeta primers were used. The data were produced by immunoSEQ multiplex PCR, yet TCRdb's version contains in-frame clones alone and is incomplete. The sample has 150,000 or so clones; approximately 80% are singletons. Sequenced material: PBMCs. The clonotype comes from a man in his forties or fifties in good health and CMV-seropositive. The chain links TRBV5-4 to TRBJ2-5, with 7 positions matching TRBD1. The DNA for the CDR3 is TGTGCCAGCAGCTTGGCCGGGTGGGACAGACAAGAGACCCAGTACTTC. This translates into CASSLAGWDRQETQYF.